Below, 2 T cell receptor beta chains from the same sample are listed, as sequenced in a study of cytomegalovirus exposure and HLA in healthy donors (dated 2017 in TCRdb). The library was prepared using the immunoSEQ multiplex PCR assay. A mixture of 60 forward primers for TCR Vbeta segments and 13 reverse primers for TCR Jbeta segments was used in the multiplex PCR. TCRdb carries this immuneACCESS record with in-frame sequences only. Its versions omit some clonotypes, under half of them owing to an unresolved V gene in the studies checked, with the rest unexplained. The sample yields about 92,000 clones; 81% were counted once. The ten largest clones take up roughly 1.2% of the sample. The specimen was PBMCs. The receptors shown here come from a girl aged 2 to 10 in good health and CMV-seropositive.

The V call is TRBV10-2, the J call TRBJ2-7, with a weak D call TRBD2 (6 bases). Trimming pared 3 bases from V and 7 bases from J, leaving 16 bases between. Germline loops: CDR1 WSHSY, CDR2 SAAADI. This CDR3 region has 14 residues. CDR3 sequence (DNA): TGCGCCAGCAGTGATCGGCTAGCGCCCTTGGAGCAGTACTTC. This sequence encodes CASSDRLAPLEQYF.

V gene TRBV30 combines with J gene TRBJ1-1; D call uncertain. The CDR3 spans 15 residues. Trimming left V 2 bases short and J 6 bases short, with 19 bases between. Germline values: CDR1 GTSNPN, CDR2 SVGIG (reference sequence). The CDR3 reads CAWSPYGREVPEAFF. The CDR3 DNA follows: TGTGCCTGGAGTCCCTATGGGAGAGAGGTACCTGAAGCTTTCTTT.